This entry is about one T cell receptor (beta chain). Its antigen is as yet unknown. This sample was included in a study of CD8 T cells in Susac syndrome. Diagnostic criteria defined recently for definite or probable disease were met by the Susac syndrome patients. Germline assignment: CDR1 MGHRA and CDR2 YSYEKL. Trimming removed 6 bases at V and 4 bases at J, with 15 bases between. The CDR3 is made up of 14 amino acids. Reverse transcription of roughly 0.5 to 1 ug RNA was carried out with random hexamers. A multiplex approach, immunoSEQ multiplex PCR, amplified TCR beta CDR3 across 54 Vbeta and 13 Jbeta. MiXCR, applied by TCRdb to the immunoSEQ multiplex PCR reads, yields one record per CDR3 protein. This sample has some 200,000 distinct CDR3 sequences, with 95% found just once. Study conclusions and caveats: The authors found about 17 Susac-specific public clones in total CD8+ repertoires and 5 or 6 in CD8+ TEMRA repertoires.

The sample taken for sequencing was CD8+ T cells from PBMCs. This clonotype was sampled from a human donor with Susac syndrome. The gene calls are TRBV4-1 and TRBJ1-1, with D possibly being TRBD1 (5 bases). Written as DNA, the CDR3 is TGCGCCAGCAGAGGCAGGGAGCAGGGCACTGAAGCTTTCTTT. This encodes CASRGREQGTEAFF.